Presented here are 32 T cell receptor beta chains from one specimen sequenced in a study of blood T cell repertoires in COVID-19. Sequenced by immunoSEQ multiplex PCR; TCRdb stores in-frame clones only, minus some. This sample has over 200,000 clones, with around 90% found just once. What was sequenced was PBMCs or T cells enriched from blood (not recorded which). These receptors were collected from a man aged 25-45 years who had been exposed to COVID-19.

The chain has TRBV21-1 and TRBJ2-7; the D call in the table, TRBD2, was not verified against the DNA. TRBV21-1 is noted as a pseudogene. The CDR3 runs 15 residues. The CDR3 nucleotides are TGTGCCAGCAGCAGGGGACTAGCGGGGGATAACGAGCAGTACTTC. Translated, it gives CASSRGLAGDNEQYF.

J is TRBJ2-3 and V is TRBV7-2; possible D gene TRBD1, 5 bases. From germline, CDR1 is SGHTA and CDR2 FQGNSA. The V gene lost 3 bases and the J gene lost 7 bases, with 14 bases spanning the gap. The CDR3 consists of 14 residues. The CDR3 bases are TGTGCCAGCAGCTTGACAGCCCAAGATTATACGCAGTATTTT. Residues: CASSLTAQDYTQYF.

This chain joins TRBV3-1 (or the pseudogene TRBV3-2) and TRBJ1-6, with no clear D. The CDR3 is made up of 12 amino acids. Looked up from germline, CDR1 is LGHDT and CDR2 is YNNKEL (reference sequence). V lost 2 bases and J 9 bases, leaving 5 bases between the germline ends. The DNA of the CDR3 is TGTGCCAGCAGCCAAATGAGTTCACCCCTCCACTTT. It specifies CASSQMSSPLHF.

This clone occurred a few times. The V call is TRBV7-2, the J call TRBJ2-7, with D unclear. The CDR3 consists of 11 residues. CDR1 SGHTA and CDR2 FQGNSA come from the germline V gene. V was shortened by 4 bases and J by 2 bases, with 3 bases between the two germline ends. The CDR3 nucleotides read TGTGCCAGCAGCTCTACCTACGAGCAGTACTTC. Its translation: CASSSTYEQYF.

The CDR3: CASSYTGGGQETQYF. The DNA for the CDR3 is TGTGCCAGCAGTTACACAGGGGGGGGCCAAGAGACCCAGTACTTC. The gene calls are TRBV6-5 and TRBJ2-5; tentatively, D is TRBD1 (8 bases). This CDR3 is 15 amino acids long. Per germline, CDR1 MNHEY and CDR2 SVGAGI. Deletions cut 2 bases from V and 1 base from J, with 11 bases between.

The chain is built from TRBV27 and TRBJ2-1; a possible D gene is TRBD2 (6 bases). There are 15 residues in the CDR3. The V gene's germline CDR1 is MNHEY and CDR2 SMNVEV (reference sequence). V was pared by 2 bases and J by 0 bases, with 8 bases between. CDR3 sequence reads: CASSLRGSSYNEQFF. CDR3 bases: TGTGCCAGCAGTTTACGGGGGAGCTCCTACAATGAGCAGTTCTTC.

The chain couples TRBV4-1 to TRBJ1-5; perhaps TRBD1 as D (6 bases). There are 17 residues in the CDR3. Germline CDR1 is MGHRA and CDR2 is YSYEKL. The V and J ends lost 1 base and 1 base respectively, with 14 bases between them. The DNA of the CDR3 is TGCGCCAGCAGCCAAGCCCCGGGGGGCAGGAGCAATCAGCCCCAGCATTTT. Encoded protein: CASSQAPGGRSNQPQHF.

The chain recombines TRBV10-3 with TRBJ2-5, with TRBD2 identical over 12 bases. After removal of 8 bases from V and 2 bases from J, the junction contained 6 bases not matched to a gene. This CDR3 is built from 15 residues. CDR1 is ENHRY and CDR2 is SYGVKD in the germline V gene. The CDR3 reads CAIRPTSGGQETQYF. The CDR3 region has the DNA TGTGCCATCCGACCGACTAGCGGGGGACAAGAGACCCAGTACTTC.

This clone was detected once. The chain has TRBV5-8 and TRBJ1-2; 7 bases agree with TRBD1. The CDR3 runs to 16 residues. V lost 4 bases to trimming and J lost 4 bases; unmatched junction nucleotides: 13. Looked up from germline, CDR1 is SGHTS and CDR2 is YDEGEE. The CDR3 DNA reads TGTGCCAGCAGCATCACTACAGGGGCCCTCACCTATGGCTACACCTTC. Translation: CASSITTGALTYGYTF. Filled out from reference TRBV5-8 and TRBJ1-2, the complete variable domain reads EAGVTQSPTHLIKTRGQQATLRCSPISGHTSVYWYQQALGLGLQFLLWYDEGEERNRGNFPPRFSGRQFPNYSSELNVNALELEDSALYLCASSITTGALTYGYTFGSGTRLTVV.

Comments on this clone: At one end, the junction sequence differs from germline, possibly due to a read error. This chain connects TRBV25-1 to TRBJ1-1; 10 bases align to TRBD1. The CDR3 totals 14 residues. CDR1 and CDR2 from the germline V gene are MGHDK and SYGVNS. The DNA of the CDR3 is TGTGCCAGCAGTGATGTGAGGACAGGGGGTGAAGCTTTTTTT. Translated, it gives CASSDVRTGGEAFF.

There are a few counts of this clone. This chain connects TRBV2 to TRBJ2-2; a weak D match, TRBD1 (6 bases). CDR1 is SNHLY, CDR2 FYNNEI, per germline. The CDR3 totals 12 residues. The germline V and J ends were trimmed by 3 bases and 7 bases, with 6 bases remaining between them. The CDR3 bases are TGTGCCAGCAGTGACAGGGGCGGGGAGCTGTTTTTT. Protein product: CASSDRGGELFF. Full variable domain (remainder filled in from reference TRBV2 and TRBJ2-2): EPEVTQTPSHQVTQMGQEVILRCVPISNHLYFYWYRQILGQKVEFLVSFYNNEISEKSEIFDDQFSVERPDGSNFTLKIRSTKLEDSAMYFCASSDRGGELFFGEGSRLTVL.

The J gene is TRBJ1-3, the V gene TRBV7-2, with 8 bases aligning to TRBD1. The V and J ends lost 2 bases and 3 bases, in that order; junction bases with no gene match: 9. Germline V gene sequence: CDR1 SGHTA, CDR2 FQGNSA. The CDR3 covers 17 residues. CDR3 sequence reads: CASSLQGAVVLGNTIYF. The CDR3 coding sequence is TGTGCCAGCAGCTTACAGGGGGCCGTAGTTCTTGGAAACACCATATATTTT.

The V gene is TRBV11-2, the J gene TRBJ1-2, with a tentative D call TRBD1 (5 bases). V lost 6 bases and J lost 4, with 12 bases in between. This CDR3 has 13 amino acids. Germline CDR1 reads SGHAT; CDR2 reads FQNNGV. The CDR3 bases are TGTGCCAGCAGTCACAGCAGGGCCTATGGCTACACCTTC. This sequence encodes CASSHSRAYGYTF.

The chain recombines TRBV5-5 with TRBJ2-3; maybe TRBD1 (6 bases). Per the germline V gene, CDR1 is SGHKS and CDR2 is YYEKEE (reference sequence). The CDR3 runs to 14 residues. The ends were cut back, 5 bases at V and 3 bases at J, with 13 bases in the middle. The CDR3 DNA sequence: TGTGCCAGCAGGGTTCTAGGGGGTACAGATACGCAGTATTTT. Its translation is CASRVLGGTDTQYF.

V gene TRBV6-5 combines with J gene TRBJ2-7; possible D gene TRBD2, 6 bases. The germline V gene encodes CDR1 MNHEY and CDR2 SVGAGI. This CDR3 is 14 amino acids long. Trimming took off 2 bases at V and 3 bases at J, with 11 bases between the two ends. The CDR3, as DNA: TGTGCCAGCAGTTACGGGGGGAACCTCTACGAGCAGTACTTC. This gives the protein CASSYGGNLYEQYF.

V is TRBV19 and J is TRBJ1-2; TRBD1 aligns across 7 bases. The trim removed 4 bases at V and 5 bases at J, leaving 22 bases unmatched. The CDR3 totals 19 residues. The germline gives CDR1 LNHDA, CDR2 SQIVND (reference sequence). The CDR3 region is CASSTPYPTPGTETYGYTF. The CDR3, as DNA: TGTGCCAGTAGTACCCCCTATCCTACCCCCGGGACAGAAACTTATGGCTACACCTTC.

The J gene is TRBJ1-2, the V gene TRBV5-1; TRBD1 matches at 9 bases. V dropped 0 bases and J dropped 6; count of bases not matched to a gene: 9. Looked up from germline, CDR1 is SGHRS and CDR2 is YFSETQ. The CDR3 has 16 residues. This chain's CDR3 is CASSLARQGGLDGYTF. The CDR3 DNA reads as TGCGCCAGCAGCTTGGCCAGACAGGGGGGCCTGGATGGCTACACCTTC.

This clone occurred once. The chain has TRBV10-1 and TRBJ2-7, with 7 bases identical to TRBD2. From germline, CDR1 is WNHNN and CDR2 SYGVQD (reference sequence). The CDR3 is made up of 13 amino acids. V was pared by 10 bases and J by 2 bases, with 8 bases of the junction left unmatched. CDR3: CATVRGVPYEQYF. CDR3 sequence (DNA): TGCGCCACGGTACGGGGGGTACCCTACGAGCAGTACTTC.

The chain recombines TRBV6-2 or TRBV6-3 with TRBJ1-2; D is possibly TRBD1 (5 bases). The germline V gene encodes CDR1 MNHEY and CDR2 SVGEGT. The CDR3 runs 13 residues. Deletions cut 2 bases from V and 6 bases from J, with 10 bases between. The CDR3 DNA reads as TGTGCCAGCAGTTACGGCAGGGTAAATGGCTACACCTTC. Amino acid sequence: CASSYGRVNGYTF.

The J gene is TRBJ2-7, the V gene TRBV12-3 or TRBV12-4; D possibly corresponds to TRBD1 (6 bases). V lost 7 bases, J lost 0 bases, and 10 bases lay in between. CDR3 size: 13 residues. The CDR3 here is CASNEGDSYEQYF. CDR3 DNA: TGTGCCAGCAACGAGGGGGACTCCTACGAGCAGTACTTC.

The chain carries TRBV5-1 and TRBJ1-4, with TRBD1 matching 8 bases. Per the germline V gene, CDR1 is SGHRS and CDR2 is YFSETQ. After removal of 1 base from V and 7 bases from J, the junction contained 12 bases not matched to a gene. The CDR3 has 17 amino acids. The CDR3 loop is CASSLPQTGDSTEKLFF. DNA of the CDR3: TGCGCCAGCAGCTTGCCACAGACAGGGGATTCGACTGAAAAACTGTTTTTT.

The CDR3 here is CASTTNRDGYTF. The DNA for the CDR3 is TGTGCCAGCACAACGAACCGGGATGGCTACACCTTC. V gene TRBV7-9 combines with J gene TRBJ1-2; D remains unclear. With 7 bases removed from V and 6 bases from J, the gap between germline ends came to 12 bases. CDR3 length: 12 residues. Germline V gene data show CDR1 as SEHNR and CDR2 as FQNEAQ (reference sequence).

The CDR3 sequence is CASEGQYNEQFF. The DNA of the CDR3 is TGTGCCAGCGAAGGACAGTACAATGAGCAGTTCTTC. The gene calls are TRBV6-5 and TRBJ2-1, with D maybe TRBD1 (6 bases). This CDR3 has 12 amino acids. Germline V gene data show CDR1 as MNHEY and CDR2 as SVGAGI. V was clipped by 8 bases and J by 4 bases, with 9 bases between them.

This rearrangement joins TRBV4-1 to TRBJ1-2; D is unresolved. Looked up from germline, CDR1 is MGHRA and CDR2 is YSYEKL. The CDR3 has 15 amino acids. V was clipped by 0 bases and J by 1 base, with 9 bases between them. In nucleotides, the CDR3 is TGCGCCAGCAGCCAAGATTTAGCAGTTAACTATGGCTACACCTTC. This sequence encodes CASSQDLAVNYGYTF.

The chain recombines TRBV12-5 with TRBJ1-5; possibly TRBD1 for D (5 bases). The V end was cut by 4 bases, the J end by 5 bases, with 12 bases between. The CDR3 spans 14 residues. The V gene's germline CDR1 is LGHNT and CDR2 FRNRAP. This CDR3 reads CASGWGQGYQPQHF. The CDR3 DNA is TGTGCTAGTGGTTGGGGCCAGGGCTATCAGCCCCAGCATTTT.

The J gene is TRBJ1-1, the V gene TRBV5-1; TRBD1 aligns across 7 bases. Germline assignment: CDR1 SGHRS and CDR2 YFSETQ. The CDR3 covers 14 residues. Losses at the gene ends were 3 bases for V and 1 base for J; bases not matched to a gene: 3. CDR3 residues: CASSWTGWNTEAFF. CDR3 in DNA: TGCGCCAGCAGCTGGACAGGTTGGAACACTGAAGCTTTCTTT.

V gene TRBV5-6 combines with J gene TRBJ1-6; D is unresolved. CDR3 length: 14 amino acids. Germline-derived CDR1 and CDR2 are SGHDT and YYEEEE. V was clipped by 1 base and J by 10 bases, with 12 bases between them. The CDR3 DNA is TGTGCCAGCAGCTTGATGGCAGGTAACTCACCCCTCCACTTT. This codes for CASSLMAGNSPLHF.

The rearrangement joins TRBV2 to TRBJ2-7, with 8 bases aligning to TRBD1. Germline lookup yields CDR1 SNHLY and CDR2 FYNNEI. This CDR3 spans 14 amino acids. The junction had 7 bases not matched to a gene; V was cut back by 8 bases and J by 1 base. The CDR3 here is CASQLDRASYEQYF. The CDR3 DNA reads TGTGCCAGCCAGCTGGACAGGGCATCCTACGAGCAGTACTTC.

Worth noting for this clone: The junction departs from the called germline gene at one end, perhaps through a read error. The V gene is TRBV6-2 or TRBV6-3, the J gene TRBJ2-3, with 13 bases lining up with TRBD2. In germline, CDR1 is MNHEY, CDR2 SVGEGT. There are 15 residues in the CDR3. The CDR3 DNA follows: TGTGCCAGCAGTTACTCGACTAGCGGGGGGACCGGAGTTAATTTT. This translates into CASSYSTSGGTGVNF.

J is TRBJ2-4 and V is TRBV19, with D possibly being TRBD1 (6 bases). With 5 bases removed from V and 6 bases from J, the gap between germline ends came to 17 bases. The CDR3 has 15 amino acids. Per the germline V gene, CDR1 is LNHDA and CDR2 is SQIVND (reference sequence). CDR3 DNA sequence: TGTGCCAGTAGTGCACAGGGCTTAGAGGGAAACATTCAGTACTTC. Protein product: CASSAQGLEGNIQYF.

The chain links TRBV2 to TRBJ2-3; TRBD1 might be the D (6 bases). Germline V gene lookup returns CDR1 SNHLY and CDR2 FYNNEI. The CDR3 is 13 residues long. Trimming took 6 bases from V and 4 from J, leaving 11 bases between them. CDR3: CASRIQGADTQYF. For the CDR3, the DNA is TGTGCCAGCAGAATACAGGGAGCAGATACGCAGTATTTT.

This sequence joins TRBV5-1 and TRBJ2-5; D call uncertain. The length of the CDR3 is 13 residues. The germline CDR1 and CDR2 sequences are SGHRS and YFSETQ. Between the trimmed V and J ends, which lost 0 bases and 5 bases, there was a span of 8 bases. The CDR3 is CASSLAIRETQYF. CDR3 sequence (DNA): TGCGCCAGCAGCTTGGCCATTCGGGAGACCCAGTACTTC.